This entry lists 7 T cell receptor beta chains sequenced from one sample in a study of blood T cell repertoires in COVID-19. Produced via immunoSEQ multiplex PCR; TCRdb's table is partial and in-frame only. The sample yields approximately 180,000 clones, over 80% seen once. Sequencing was done on a sample of peripheral blood. These TCRs come from a woman between 40 and 55 years old with COVID-19, enrolled during active disease.

The chain combines TRBV9 with TRBJ1-5; D is perhaps TRBD1 (6 bases). The CDR3 has 15 amino acids. Trimming pared 4 bases from V and 1 base from J, leaving 12 bases between. Germline CDR1 and CDR2: SGDLS and YYNGEE. The CDR3 bases are TGTGCCAGCAGCAGAACAGGGATGAGCAATCAGCCCCAGCATTTT. Translation: CASSRTGMSNQPQHF.

The V call is TRBV5-1, the J call TRBJ1-2; 7 nucleotides match TRBD1. CDR3 length: 14 residues. The germline V gene encodes CDR1 SGHRS and CDR2 YFSETQ. The trim removed 4 bases at V and 5 bases at J, leaving 8 bases unmatched. The CDR3, as DNA: TGCGCCAGCAGCCGTGAGACAGGGCAATATGGCTACACCTTC. Encoded protein: CASSRETGQYGYTF.

This clone has a single count. The chain carries TRBV5-5 and TRBJ1-5; TRBD1 matches 7 bases. Germline-derived CDR1 and CDR2 are SGHKS and YYEKEE (reference sequence). The CDR3 runs to 17 residues. The junction had 11 bases not matched to a gene; V was cut back by 4 bases and J by 1 base. The CDR3 spells CASSPGTARGSNQPQHF. Here the CDR3 DNA reads TGTGCCAGCAGCCCGGGGACAGCCCGAGGGAGCAATCAGCCCCAGCATTTT.

The genes are TRBV19 and TRBJ1-2, with D unclear. Germline CDR1 is LNHDA and CDR2 is SQIVND (reference sequence). Trimming pared 5 bases from V and 2 bases from J, leaving 9 bases between. This CDR3 is built from 13 residues. The CDR3 nucleotides read TGTGCCAGTAGTGTACAGCTGAACTATGGCTACACCTTC. Amino acid sequence: CASSVQLNYGYTF.

This clone was seen only a few times. Other DNA sequences in the sample encode the same CDR3. The chain uses TRBV7-9 and TRBJ2-7; TRBD1 might be the D (5 bases). Looked up from germline, CDR1 is SEHNR and CDR2 is FQNEAQ (reference sequence). Trimming cost V 0 bases and J 3 bases, with 9 bases left between them. This CDR3 has 14 residues. The CDR3 region is CASSLAYQGYEQYF. Written as DNA, the CDR3 is TGTGCCAGCAGCTTAGCCTATCAGGGCTACGAGCAGTACTTC.

CDR3 protein: CASSLSVTGYNSPLHF. The CDR3 DNA is TGCGCCAGCAGCTTGTCAGTGACAGGGTATAATTCACCCCTCCACTTT. The rearrangement joins TRBV5-1 to TRBJ1-6, with TRBD1 identical over 7 bases. The CDR3 covers 16 residues. V was pared by 1 base and J by 4 bases, with 5 bases of the junction left unmatched. Germline V gene lookup returns CDR1 SGHRS and CDR2 YFSETQ.

The chain employs TRBV3-1 (or the pseudogene TRBV3-2) and TRBJ2-1; D is perhaps TRBD1 (6 bases). The CDR3 runs 17 residues. V was pared by 1 base and J by 3 bases, with 16 bases between. Per germline, CDR1 LGHDT and CDR2 YNNKEL (reference sequence). Here the CDR3 DNA reads TGTGCCAGCAGCCAAGGTCGTGGGACAAAAGGCTACAATGAGCAGTTCTTC. It yields the protein CASSQGRGTKGYNEQFF.